What follows is one T cell receptor (beta chain) and its context. CDR1 SGHRS and CDR2 YFSETQ come from the germline V gene. V gave up 5 bases and J gave up 7 bases; unmatched junction bases: 13. The CDR3 extends over 16 amino acids. In the source study's methods: Amplifying reference gene primers gave estimates of nucleated cell counts. Only in-frame clones appear in the TCRdb table, and some are missing; sequencing was by immunoSEQ multiplex PCR. V and J calls and clone size are copied from that table; D and trimming were computed from the DNA. This table has 60,000 to 80,000 clones, just over 85% appearing once. The sample comes from a study of blood T cell repertoires in COVID-19. At the level of the study: Researchers got acute and convalescent COVID-19 samples from the United States, Italy and Spain. T cells, B-cell-depleted T cells, or PBMCs supplied cDNA or gDNA.

The source is a human donor in a cohort sampled during active COVID-19. The rearrangement links TRBV5-1 to TRBJ2-3; TRBD2 matches at 10 bases. The sample was peripheral blood. In DNA form, the CDR3 reads TGCGCCAGCAGTCCCCAAGCGGGAGGGGCTCCACATACGCAGTATTTT. It yields the protein CASSPQAGGAPHTQYF. Together with reference TRBV5-1 and TRBJ2-3, the CDR3 gives the full variable domain: KAGVTQTPRYLIKTRGQQVTLSCSPISGHRSVSWYQQTPGQGLQFLFEYFSETQRNKGNFPGRFSGRQFSNSRSEMNVSTLELGDSALYLCASSPQAGGAPHTQYFGPGTRLTVL.